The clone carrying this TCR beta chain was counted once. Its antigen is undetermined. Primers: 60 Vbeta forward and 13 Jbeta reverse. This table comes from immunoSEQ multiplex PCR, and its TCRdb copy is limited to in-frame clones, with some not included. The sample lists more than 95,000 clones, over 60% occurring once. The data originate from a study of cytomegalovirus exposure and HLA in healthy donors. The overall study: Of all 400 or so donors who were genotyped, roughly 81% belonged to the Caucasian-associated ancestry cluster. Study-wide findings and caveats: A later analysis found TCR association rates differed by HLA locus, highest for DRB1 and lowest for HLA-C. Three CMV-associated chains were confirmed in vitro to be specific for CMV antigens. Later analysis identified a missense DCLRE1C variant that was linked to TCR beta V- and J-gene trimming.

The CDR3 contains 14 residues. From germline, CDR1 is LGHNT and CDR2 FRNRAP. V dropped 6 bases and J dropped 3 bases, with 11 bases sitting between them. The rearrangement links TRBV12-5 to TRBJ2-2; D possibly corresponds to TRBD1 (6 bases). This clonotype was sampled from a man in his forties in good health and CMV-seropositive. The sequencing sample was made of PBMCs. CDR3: CASGRDTYTGELFF. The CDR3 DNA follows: TGTGCTAGTGGCCGGGACACCTACACCGGGGAGCTGTTTTTT.